The 29 T cell receptor beta chains in this list originate from one sample, sequenced in a study of shared clonotypes between healthy human individuals (dated by TCRdb to the early 2020s). For the CD8 naive samples, CD45RO-negative cells were positively selected for CCR7, yielding a CD45RA+CCR7+ population from which TemRA cells were excluded. The library was built by means of the immunoSEQ multiplex PCR assay. In TCRdb, the immuneACCESS table is reduced to in-frame sequences with V and J assigned. These tables do not hold every clone; where another copy was compared, an unresolved V gene accounts for under half, and the others remain unexplained. The sample contains nearly 600,000 clones, roughly 95% of them found a single time. Roughly 0.1% of the sample goes to the ten largest clones. Sample: naive CD8+ T cells sorted from blood. The cell subset or site label here, explained by the study, means: CD45RA+CCR7+. Source of these receptors: a woman aged 25 to 39 in good health.

This clone has only a few counts. V usage is TRBV4-1 and J usage is TRBJ2-7; possible D gene TRBD1, 6 bases. V lost 4 bases and J lost 0, with 13 bases in between. Germline CDR1 MGHRA, CDR2 YSYEKL. CDR3 length equals 15 residues. CDR3 in DNA: TGCGCCAGCAGCCCGGCCGGGACATTCTCCTACGAGCAGTACTTC. Translating gives CASSPAGTFSYEQYF.

The gene calls are TRBV5-1 and TRBJ2-1; no firm D call. The CDR3 sequence is 13 residues long. The V end lost 0 bases, the J end lost 6 bases, and 7 bases lay between the germline ends. Germline assignment: CDR1 SGHRS and CDR2 YFSETQ. CDR3 in amino acids: CASSLDNPNEQFF. DNA for the CDR3: TGCGCCAGCAGCTTGGACAATCCCAATGAGCAGTTCTTC.

CDR3 loop: CASSESGLAGENEQFF. Written as DNA, the CDR3 is TGCGCCAGCAGTGAGTCGGGACTAGCGGGAGAAAATGAGCAGTTCTTC. The V gene is TRBV10-2, the J gene TRBJ2-1, with TRBD2 identical over 14 bases. Per the germline V gene, CDR1 is WSHSY and CDR2 is SAAADI. After removal of 0 bases from V and 7 bases from J, the junction contained 2 bases not matched to a gene. This CDR3 comprises 16 residues.

The chain uses TRBV27 and TRBJ2-5; unclear D gene. The CDR3 loop spans 13 amino acids. Germline-derived CDR1 and CDR2 are MNHEY and SMNVEV (reference sequence). V lost 2 bases to trimming and J lost 1 base, with 5 bases between them. CDR3 protein: CASSLGLQETQYF. DNA for the CDR3: TGTGCCAGCAGTTTAGGCCTCCAAGAGACCCAGTACTTC.

The gene calls are TRBV9 and TRBJ2-2; the match to TRBD2 covers 10 bases. From germline, CDR1 is SGDLS and CDR2 YYNGEE. CDR3 length equals 15 residues. After removal of 1 base from V and 3 bases from J, the junction contained 0 bases not matched to a gene. The CDR3 region is CASSVLAGDTGELFF. The DNA of the CDR3 is TGTGCCAGCAGCGTACTAGCGGGAGACACCGGGGAGCTGTTTTTT.

V is TRBV7-9 and J is TRBJ2-1, with 12 bases aligning to TRBD2. V dropped 1 base and J dropped 7; count of bases not matched to a gene: 8. Germline assignment: CDR1 SEHNR and CDR2 FQNEAQ (reference sequence). The length of the CDR3 is 17 residues. This CDR3 is CASSLGSSGGVRNEQFF. CDR3 DNA: TGTGCCAGCAGCTTAGGCTCTAGCGGGGGGGTAAGGAATGAGCAGTTCTTC.

The CDR3, as DNA: TGTGCCAGCAGCATATCCGGGACAGGGGGCCGTGGTAATGAAAAACTGTTTTTT. The encoded protein is CASSISGTGGRGNEKLFF. The chain employs TRBV13 and TRBJ1-4, with TRBD1 matching over 12 bases. The germline CDR1 and CDR2 sequences are PRHDT and FYEKMQ (reference sequence). The ends lost 5 bases at V and 4 bases at J; junction bases unmatched: 11. CDR3 size: 18 residues.

This clone was recorded only once. The chain is built from TRBV9 and TRBJ2-1, with TRBD2 matching over 10 bases. Trimming took 0 bases from V and 6 from J; bases not matched to a gene: 6. The CDR3 is made up of 16 amino acids. Germline V gene sequence: CDR1 SGDLS, CDR2 YYNGEE. This CDR3 reads CASSVEGLAETNEQFF. CDR3 coding DNA: TGTGCCAGCAGCGTAGAAGGACTAGCGGAGACCAATGAGCAGTTCTTC.

The genes are TRBV27 and TRBJ2-1; TRBD1 matches 8 bases. Looked up from germline, CDR1 is MNHEY and CDR2 is SMNVEV (reference sequence). CDR3 length: 12 amino acids. J was trimmed by 9 bases and V by 4 bases; bases with no gene match: 2. The CDR3 coding sequence is TGTGCCAGCAGTTCCACAGGGGGTGAGCAGTTCTTC. The encoded protein is CASSSTGGEQFF.

The chain recombines TRBV19 with TRBJ1-4; D gene uncertain. Germline CDR1 reads LNHDA; CDR2 reads SQIVND (reference sequence). With 5 bases removed from V and 7 bases from J, the gap between germline ends came to 17 bases. The CDR3 is made up of 15 amino acids. CDR3: CASSSRPLESEKLFF. As DNA, the CDR3 is TGTGCCAGTAGTTCACGCCCCCTCGAGAGTGAAAAACTGTTTTTT.

This chain links TRBV29-1 with TRBJ2-7; D perhaps matches TRBD2 (5 bases). The V and J ends lost 1 base and 0 bases respectively, with 10 bases between them. Germline lookup yields CDR1 SQVTM and CDR2 ANQGSEA. The CDR3 consists of 14 residues. The CDR3 region is CSVEVGDGSYEQYF. The CDR3 DNA sequence: TGCAGCGTTGAAGTGGGAGACGGCTCCTACGAGCAGTACTTC.

The CDR3 DNA reads TGTGCTATCGCGGGCATATTCCATGAGCAGTTCTTC. Translation gives CAIAGIFHEQFF. This chain connects TRBV2 to TRBJ2-1; possible D gene TRBD2, 5 bases. Germline loops: CDR1 SNHLY, CDR2 FYNNEI. This CDR3 has 12 residues.

The chain has TRBV6-1 and TRBJ1-1; 9 bases fit TRBD1. With V trimmed by 4 bases and J by 10 bases, 7 bases remained unmatched. Germline CDR1 reads MNHNS; CDR2 reads SASEGT. The CDR3 contains 13 residues. CDR3 protein: CASSAPGTGSAFF. CDR3 nucleotide sequence: TGTGCCAGCAGTGCTCCCGGGACAGGGTCAGCTTTCTTT.

The gene calls are TRBV28 and TRBJ2-5; D not resolved. Germline-derived CDR1 and CDR2 are MDHEN and SYDVKM. CDR3 length: 15 amino acids. Trimming cost V 6 bases and J 5 bases, with 19 bases left between them. CDR3 protein: CASSQVSQARETQYF. The CDR3 nucleotides read TGTGCCAGCAGCCAAGTGTCTCAGGCTAGGGAGACCCAGTACTTC.

CDR3 sequence (DNA): TGTGCCAGCAGTCGCCGGAGGGGGGAAAAACTGTTTTTT. It yields the protein CASSRRRGEKLFF. The chain joins TRBV28 to TRBJ1-4; D perhaps matches TRBD1 (6 bases). The CDR3 is 13 amino acids. Looked up from germline, CDR1 is MDHEN and CDR2 is SYDVKM. V was clipped by 5 bases and J by 8 bases, with 12 bases between them.

The chain combines TRBV4-1 with TRBJ2-7; TRBD2 agrees at 10 bases. J lost 6 bases, V lost 0 bases, and 11 bases had no gene match. Germline loops: CDR1 MGHRA, CDR2 YSYEKL. The CDR3 covers 17 residues. DNA for the CDR3: TGCGCCAGCAGCCAAGAGGAGTCTAGCGGGAGCGGATTCGAGCAGTACTTC. This encodes CASSQEESSGSGFEQYF.

To note about this clone: Other DNA sequences from this sample encode an identical CDR3 as well. This rearrangement joins TRBV28 to TRBJ1-5; unclear D gene. V dropped 6 bases and J dropped 0 bases, with 3 bases sitting between them. Germline CDR1 and CDR2: MDHEN and SYDVKM. There are 12 residues in the CDR3. The CDR3 DNA reads TGTGCCAGCAGCCCTAGCAATCAGCCCCAGCATTTT. Protein product: CASSPSNQPQHF.

V gene TRBV11-2 combines with J gene TRBJ2-7; the D call may be TRBD1 or TRBD2 (5 bases each). Germline CDR1 reads SGHAT; CDR2 reads FQNNGV. Between the trimmed V and J ends, which lost 5 bases and 2 bases, there was a span of 16 bases. CDR3 length: 15 residues. CDR3 in amino acids: CASSPRQGRPYEQYF. In DNA form, the CDR3 reads TGTGCCAGCAGCCCCCGCCAGGGACGGCCCTACGAGCAGTACTTC.

A note on this clone: This sample includes further DNA sequences coding for the same CDR3. The V call is TRBV16, the J call TRBJ1-1; perhaps TRBD1 as D (6 bases). From germline, CDR1 is KGHSY and CDR2 FQNENV. CDR3 size: 13 residues. V dropped 3 bases and J dropped 1 base, with 6 bases sitting between them. This chain's CDR3 is CASSQGQNTEAFF. The CDR3 nucleotides read TGTGCCAGCAGCCAGGGACAGAACACTGAAGCTTTCTTT.

This chain connects TRBV14 to TRBJ1-6; D is unclear. The V gene lost 1 base and the J gene lost 8 bases, with 18 bases spanning the gap. This CDR3 comprises 17 residues. From germline, CDR1 is SGHDN and CDR2 FVKESK. CDR3 in DNA: TGTGCCAGCAGCCAAGTTGGGAAGCTCTTTTGGGATTCACCCCTCCACTTT. This encodes CASSQVGKLFWDSPLHF. The full variable domain, its missing parts supplied by reference TRBV14 and TRBJ1-6, is EAGVTQFPSHSVIEKGQTVTLRCDPISGHDNLYWYRRVMGKEIKFLLHFVKESKQDESGMPNNRFLAERTGGTYSTLKVQPAELEDSGVYFCASSQVGKLFWDSPLHFGNGTRLTVT.

This clone was picked up one time. The chain recombines TRBV7-6 with TRBJ2-7; D gene unclear. CDR3 length: 14 amino acids. Germline V gives CDR1 SGHVS, CDR2 FNYEAQ. V gave up 1 base and J gave up 2 bases, with 9 bases separating them. This chain's CDR3 is CASSLGLSAYEQYF. The CDR3, as DNA: TGTGCCAGCAGCTTAGGGCTCAGTGCCTACGAGCAGTACTTC.

The V call is TRBV7-3, the J call TRBJ2-7; 8 bases map to TRBD1. Losses at the gene ends were 6 bases for V and 7 bases for J; bases not matched to a gene: 8. The CDR3 covers 13 residues. CDR1 is SGHTA and CDR2 is FQGTGA in the germline V gene. In DNA, the CDR3 is TGTGCCAGCAGTGGTCGACAGGGGCAAGAGCAGTACTTC. This codes for CASSGRQGQEQYF.

The sample holds one count of this clone. This chain uses TRBV6-5 with TRBJ2-5, with D possibly being TRBD2 (5 bases). The end of the DNA aligns better with TRBJ2-7, so the J call may be wrong. This CDR3 has 16 amino acids. Germline-derived CDR1 and CDR2 are MNHEY and SVGAGI. The CDR3 bases are TGTGCCAGCAGTTACTCGGTCGGGGAAAGTTCCTACGAGCAGTACTTC. Protein sequence: CASSYSVGESSYEQYF.

This clone was seen once. Other DNA sequences in this sample translate to the same CDR3. This chain uses TRBV4-1 with TRBJ2-7; 12 bases map to TRBD2. This CDR3 is built from 15 residues. Trimming took 1 base from V and 2 from J; bases not matched to a gene: 0. Germline V lookup: CDR1 MGHRA, CDR2 YSYEKL. CDR3 loop: CASSQGTSGAYEQYF. DNA of the CDR3: TGCGCCAGCAGCCAAGGGACTAGCGGGGCCTACGAGCAGTACTTC.

This clone was seen a handful of times. CDR3 DNA: TGTGCCAGCAGCTGGGACCGAGACACCGGGGAGCTGTTTTTT. Translated: CASSWDRDTGELFF. This sequence joins TRBV7-9 and TRBJ2-2; TRBD1 or TRBD2 may be the D gene (5 bases each). The CDR3 is 14 amino acids. The V end was cut by 4 bases, the J end by 3 bases, with 9 bases between. Germline V CDR1 and CDR2: SEHNR, FQNEAQ (reference sequence).

In this sample, this clone turned up once. The chain links TRBV20-1 to TRBJ2-5; possibly TRBD2 for D (5 bases). V shed 6 bases and J shed 5 bases, with 10 bases lying between them. The CDR3 covers 11 residues. CDR1 and CDR2 (germline): DFQATT, SNEGSKA (reference sequence). CDR3 coding DNA: TGCAGTGCCAAGGAGGTTGAGACCCAGTACTTC. This translates into CSAKEVETQYF.

This sequence joins TRBV11-2 and TRBJ1-2; a weak D match, TRBD1 (5 bases). V was trimmed by 0 bases and J by 4 bases, leaving 9 bases between them. CDR3 length: 14 residues. From germline, CDR1 is SGHAT and CDR2 FQNNGV. CDR3 in DNA: TGTGCCAGCAGCTTAGACCCCGGGGCCTATGGCTACACCTTC. It is translated as CASSLDPGAYGYTF.

The gene calls are TRBV29-1 and TRBJ2-7, with D tentatively TRBD1 (6 bases). Per the germline V gene, CDR1 is SQVTM and CDR2 is ANQGSEA. The CDR3 extends over 13 amino acids. V gave up 1 base and J gave up 2 bases, with 9 bases separating them. The CDR3 region has the DNA TGCAGCGTTGAAGGGGACATTACCTACGAGCAGTACTTC. This translates into CSVEGDITYEQYF.

This chain joins TRBV28 and TRBJ1-1; the D gene is possibly TRBD1 (5 bases). Germline CDR1 reads MDHEN; CDR2 reads SYDVKM. V was cut by 5 bases and J by 11 bases, with 18 bases left in between. The CDR3 extends over 13 amino acids. CDR3 in DNA: TGTGCCAGCAGTATAGGGACGGGAGGGCGGGCTTTCTTT. The encoded protein is CASSIGTGGRAFF.